The clone carrying this T cell receptor beta chain was seen at least ten times. Its antigen is as yet unknown. Per germline, CDR1 MGHRA and CDR2 YSYEKL. V was clipped by 0 bases and J by 3 bases, with 8 bases between them. The CDR3 is 14 residues long. The data originate from a study of identical twins. Unique molecular identifiers were in the cDNA, with template-switch universal primer binding. TCRdb re-called the 5' RACE reads with MiXCR, one entry per CDR3 protein. The data contain approximately 890,000 distinct CDR3 sequences, around an eighth of them singletons. Study outcomes and limitations: A lower insertion count was a feature of abundant cord blood beta clonotypes, with no such feature in memory repertoires. Monozygotic twin pairs showed more out-of-frame TCR alpha sharing than models estimated.

The data were also submitted as part of a second study, on yellow fever vaccine responses in identical twins. Turning to that study: Twin vaccine T cell responses reportedly seemed partly convergent, partly personalized.

Input material: PBMCs. The chain recombines TRBV4-1 with TRBJ2-5; D unresolved. This receptor was identified in a woman between 18 and 29 years old in good health. CDR3 sequence: CASSQESREETQYF. CDR3 in DNA: TGCGCCAGCAGCCAAGAGTCCAGAGAAGAGACCCAGTACTTC.